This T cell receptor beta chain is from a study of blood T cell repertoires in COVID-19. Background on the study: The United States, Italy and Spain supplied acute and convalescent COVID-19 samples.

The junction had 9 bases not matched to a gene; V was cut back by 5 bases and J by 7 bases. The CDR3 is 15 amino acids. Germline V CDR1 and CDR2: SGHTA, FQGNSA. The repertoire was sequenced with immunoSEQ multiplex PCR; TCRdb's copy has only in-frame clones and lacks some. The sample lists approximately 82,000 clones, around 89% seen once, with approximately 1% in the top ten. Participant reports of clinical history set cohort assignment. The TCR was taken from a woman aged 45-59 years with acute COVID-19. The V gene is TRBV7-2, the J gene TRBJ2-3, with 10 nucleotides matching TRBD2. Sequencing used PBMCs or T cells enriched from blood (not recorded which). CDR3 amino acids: CASSAASGSSHTQYF. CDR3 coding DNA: TGTGCCAGCAGCGCCGCTAGCGGGAGTAGCCATACGCAGTATTTT. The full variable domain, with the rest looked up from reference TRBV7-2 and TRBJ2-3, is GAGVSQSPSNKVTEKGKDVELRCDPISGHTALYWYRQSLGQGLEFLIYFQGNSAPDKSGLPSDRFSAERTGGSVSTLTIQRTQQEDSAVYLCASSAASGSSHTQYFGPGTRLTVL.